This T cell receptor (beta chain) comes out of a study of cytomegalovirus exposure and HLA in healthy donors. Study information: Unique TCRs numbering roughly 85 million, obtained from HLA-typed donors, made up an early data release.

V trimming: 6 bases; J trimming: 8 bases; junction bases outside the gene matches: 7. CDR3 length: 14 residues. Germline values: CDR1 MNHEY, CDR2 SVGAGI. The PCR used 60 Vbeta and 13 Jbeta primers. The table came from immunoSEQ multiplex PCR; TCRdb's copy has only in-frame clones and leaves some out. Of about 120,000 clones detected, around 74% appear once; the ten largest clones hold around 30%. Regarding this clone: Its antigen remains unknown. In the same sample, other DNA sequences code for this CDR3.

Study conclusions and caveats: Another analysis was done later, and it associated 17,000 or so TCR beta sequences with HLA alleles at 0.05 false discovery rate. Among the CMV-associated chains, three were confirmed in vitro as specific for CMV antigens. A later look showed TCR association rates differing by HLA locus, highest for DRB1 and lowest for HLA-C.

The rearrangement joins TRBV6-5 to TRBJ1-2; 12 bases align to TRBD1. The sample taken for sequencing was PBMCs. This clonotype originated in a man aged 60-69 years in good health and CMV-seropositive. CDR3: CASSRDRGLRGYTF. DNA for the CDR3: TGTGCCAGCAGCCGGGACAGGGGGCTACGAGGCTACACCTTC.